This TCR beta chain was obtained from a study of control samples from healthy donors and cancer patients. This clone was seen once. Method: immunoSEQ multiplex PCR; TCRdb's copy keeps in-frame clones and lacks some. The data contain 130,000 to 150,000 clones, more than 90% of them singletons. This clonotype originated in a young man in good health. Sequences were obtained from blood.

Here the CDR3 DNA reads TGTGCCAGCAGCTCTCGGACCGAGACAGGGGGCTGGTACGAGCAGTACTTC. Protein: CASSSRTETGGWYEQYF. The chain combines TRBV13 with TRBJ2-7, with 10 bases aligning to TRBD1. Germline V gene sequence: CDR1 PRHDT, CDR2 FYEKMQ (reference sequence). CDR3 size: 17 residues. V dropped 4 bases and J dropped 4; count of bases not matched to a gene: 13.